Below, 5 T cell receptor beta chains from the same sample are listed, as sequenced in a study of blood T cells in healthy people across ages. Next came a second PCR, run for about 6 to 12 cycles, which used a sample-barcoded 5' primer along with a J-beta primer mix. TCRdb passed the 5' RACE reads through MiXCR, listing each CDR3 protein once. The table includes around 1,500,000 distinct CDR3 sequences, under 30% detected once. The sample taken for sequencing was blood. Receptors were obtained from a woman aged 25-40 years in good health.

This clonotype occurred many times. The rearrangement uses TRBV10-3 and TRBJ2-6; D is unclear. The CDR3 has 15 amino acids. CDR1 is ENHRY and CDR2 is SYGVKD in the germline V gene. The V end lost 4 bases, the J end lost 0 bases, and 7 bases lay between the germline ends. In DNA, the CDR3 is TGTGCCATCAGTGTAGGATCCTCTGGGGCCAACGTCCTGACTTTC. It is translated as CAISVGSSGANVLTF.

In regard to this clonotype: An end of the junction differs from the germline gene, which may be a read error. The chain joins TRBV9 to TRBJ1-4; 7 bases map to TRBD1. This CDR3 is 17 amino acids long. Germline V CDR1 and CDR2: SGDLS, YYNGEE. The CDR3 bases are TGTTCCAGCAGCGGAGGGGGCCACTCTTCAATTAATGAAAAACTGTTTTTT. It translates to CSSSGGGHSSINEKLFF.

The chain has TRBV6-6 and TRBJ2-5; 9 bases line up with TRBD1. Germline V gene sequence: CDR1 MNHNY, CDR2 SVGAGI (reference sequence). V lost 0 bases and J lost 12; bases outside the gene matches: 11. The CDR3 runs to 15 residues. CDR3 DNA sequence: TGTGCCAGCAGTTACTCCGGGACAGGGAATTTAGGAGAGTACTTC. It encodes CASSYSGTGNLGEYF.

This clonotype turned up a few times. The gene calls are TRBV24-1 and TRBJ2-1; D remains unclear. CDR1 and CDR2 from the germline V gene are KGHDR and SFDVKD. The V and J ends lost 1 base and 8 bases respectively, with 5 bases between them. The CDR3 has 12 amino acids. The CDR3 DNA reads TGTGCCACCAGTGATTTCGCGGATGAGCAGTTCTTC. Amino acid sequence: CATSDFADEQFF.

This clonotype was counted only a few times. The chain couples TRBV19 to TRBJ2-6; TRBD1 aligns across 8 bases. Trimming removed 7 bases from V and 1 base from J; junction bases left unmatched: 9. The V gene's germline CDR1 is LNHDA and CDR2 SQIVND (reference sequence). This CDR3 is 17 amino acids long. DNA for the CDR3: TGTGCCAGTACCTCCGGGACAGGAGTTTCTGGGGCCAACGTCCTGACTTTC. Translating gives CASTSGTGVSGANVLTF.